This TCR beta chain was obtained from a study of vaccination and CD4 T cells after COVID-19. Study-level background: Convalescent cases consisted of six males and four females, of whom two were Hispanic. Post-diagnosis, post-COVID samples were collected after a median about 95 days, ranging 35 to 161. Findings and limits, study-wide: Investigators enrolled relatively few convalescent patients and included no early post-infection timepoints.

Stated treatment: approximately nine-day PBMC culture with coronavirus spike peptide pools or control peptides (ViraFEST assay). Sequenced with the Oncomine TCR Beta short-read assay was DNA taken from cultured CD4+ T cells. TCRdb re-called the PCR reads through MiXCR, storing one row per CDR3 protein. Of around 4,200 distinct CDR3 sequences listed, 35% to 50% are singletons. In the case of this clonotype: The antigen remains unidentified.

This CDR3 contains 14 residues. Germline CDR1 is KGHSH and CDR2 is LQKENI. V shed 1 base, J shed 4 bases, and the junction held 3 bases outside the gene matches. Sequencing was carried out using CD4+ T cells from blood, cultured in vitro. The chain employs TRBV18 and TRBJ2-7; 8 positions match TRBD1. This TCR came from a human donor who had recovered from COVID-19. The CDR3 nucleotides read TGTGCCAGCTCACCACGGACAGGGTCTTACGAGCAGTACTTC. Its translation is CASSPRTGSYEQYF.